This entry concerns a single T cell receptor (beta chain). The antigen is not known. The source of the sample is a study of CXCR3-negative and CXCR3-positive naive CD8 T cells. Germline V CDR1 and CDR2: MDHEN, SYDVKM. CDR3 size: 15 residues. Study-wide findings and caveats: Because surface CD5 did not distinguish the naive subsets, TCR strength was inferred from TRB CDR3 properties. Cryopreserved cells showed partially decreased CXCR3 expression, and most assays used fresh PBMCs.

By phenotype, naive CD8+ T cells were CD45RO-CCR7+CD27+CD95-. Libraries were UMI-labeled 5' RACE TRB cDNA. Reprocessing the 5' RACE reads, TCRdb reports a single entry for every CDR3 protein and omits DNA. Here the sample table reports approximately 58,000 distinct CDR3 sequences. Sequenced material: naive CXCR3- CD8+ T cells from blood. As for subset: CD45RO-CCR7+CD27+CD95- naive CD8+ T cells lacking CXCR3 (TNR3-). The chain combines TRBV28 with TRBJ1-5. The TCR sequence derives from a human donor in good health. Some clones in this sample may be carry-over from other donors' samples. CDR3 region: CASSRATPSGQPQHF. The whole variable domain, filled in from reference TRBV28 and TRBJ1-5, reads DVKVTQSSRYLVKRTGEKVFLECVQDMDHENMFWYRQDPGLGLRLIYFSYDVKMKEKGDIPEGYSVSREKKERFSLILESASTNQTSMYLCASSRATPSGQPQHFGDGTRLSIL.